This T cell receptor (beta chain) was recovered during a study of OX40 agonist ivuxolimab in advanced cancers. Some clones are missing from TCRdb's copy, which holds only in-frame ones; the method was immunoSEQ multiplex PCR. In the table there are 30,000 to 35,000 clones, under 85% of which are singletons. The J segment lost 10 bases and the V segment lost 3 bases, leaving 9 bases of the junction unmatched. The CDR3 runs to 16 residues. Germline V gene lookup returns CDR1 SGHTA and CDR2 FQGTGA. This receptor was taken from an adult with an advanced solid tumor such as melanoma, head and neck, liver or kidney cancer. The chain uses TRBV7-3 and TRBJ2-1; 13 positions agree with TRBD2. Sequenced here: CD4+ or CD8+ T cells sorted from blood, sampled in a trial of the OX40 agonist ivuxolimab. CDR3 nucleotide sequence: TGTGCCAGCAGCTTGGGGGGACTAGCGGGAAGCTTCGAGCAGTTCTTC. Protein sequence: CASSLGGLAGSFEQFF.